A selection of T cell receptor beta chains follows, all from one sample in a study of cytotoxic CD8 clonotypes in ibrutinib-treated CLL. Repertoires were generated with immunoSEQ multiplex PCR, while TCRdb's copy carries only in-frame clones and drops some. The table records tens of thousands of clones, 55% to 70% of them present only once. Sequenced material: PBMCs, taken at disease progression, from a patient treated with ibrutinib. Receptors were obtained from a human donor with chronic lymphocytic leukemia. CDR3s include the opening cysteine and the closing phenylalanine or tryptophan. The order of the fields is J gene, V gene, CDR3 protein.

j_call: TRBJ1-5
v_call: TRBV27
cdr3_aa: CASASADIGSNQPQHF

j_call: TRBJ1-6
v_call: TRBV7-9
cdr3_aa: CASSLIPTNSPLHF

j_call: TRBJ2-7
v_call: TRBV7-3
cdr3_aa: CASSIWGRTEEQYF

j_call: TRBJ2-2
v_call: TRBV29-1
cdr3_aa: CSVENTGELFF

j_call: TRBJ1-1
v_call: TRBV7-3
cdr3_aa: CASSLELNTEAFF

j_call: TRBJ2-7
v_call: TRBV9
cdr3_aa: CASSSSGGESYEQYF

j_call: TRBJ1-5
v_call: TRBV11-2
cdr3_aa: CASSLDHVNQPQHF

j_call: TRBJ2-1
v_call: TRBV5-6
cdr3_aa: CASSLSKVQFF

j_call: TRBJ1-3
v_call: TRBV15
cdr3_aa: CATSRDGTVGNTIYF

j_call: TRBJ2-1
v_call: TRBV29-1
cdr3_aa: CSVGRLDYNEQFF

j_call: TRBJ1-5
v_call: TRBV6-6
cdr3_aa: CASGPRDNQPQHF

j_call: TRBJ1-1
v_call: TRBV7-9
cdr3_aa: CASSSLGSNTEAFF

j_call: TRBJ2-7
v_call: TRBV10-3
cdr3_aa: CAISETSYEQYF

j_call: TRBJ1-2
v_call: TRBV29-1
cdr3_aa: CSVEKGNGYTF

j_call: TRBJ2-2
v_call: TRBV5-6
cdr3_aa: CASSLGSLTGELFF

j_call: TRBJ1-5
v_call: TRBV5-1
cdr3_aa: CASSPTGVNQPQHF

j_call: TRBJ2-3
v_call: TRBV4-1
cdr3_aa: CASSQVGVDTQYF

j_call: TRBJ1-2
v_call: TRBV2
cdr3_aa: CASIKQGGIKYGYTF

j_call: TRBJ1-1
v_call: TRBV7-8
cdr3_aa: CASSLVGDEAFF

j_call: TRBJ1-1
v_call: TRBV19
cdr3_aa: CASSRSLPTEAFF

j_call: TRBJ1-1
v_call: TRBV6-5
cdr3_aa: CASRPGNTEAFF

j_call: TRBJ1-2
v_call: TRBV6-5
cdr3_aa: CASSYGGGYTF

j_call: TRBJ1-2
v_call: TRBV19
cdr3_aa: CASSRQGANYGYTF

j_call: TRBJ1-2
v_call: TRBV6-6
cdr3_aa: CASTYVDRPNYGYTF

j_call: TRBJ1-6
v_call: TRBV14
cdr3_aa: CASSQDFSPLHF

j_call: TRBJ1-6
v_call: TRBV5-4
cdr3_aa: CASSPDVGYNSPLHF

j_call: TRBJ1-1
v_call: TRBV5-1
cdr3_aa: CASSPLDRGQTEAFF

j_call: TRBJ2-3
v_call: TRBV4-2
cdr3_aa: CASSPPTDTQYF

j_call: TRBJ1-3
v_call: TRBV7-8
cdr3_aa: CASSQTVPGNTIYF

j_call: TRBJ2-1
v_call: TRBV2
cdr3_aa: CAGGERNEQFF

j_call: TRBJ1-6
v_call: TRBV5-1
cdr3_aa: CASSLDRGYSPLHF

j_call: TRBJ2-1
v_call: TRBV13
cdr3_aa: CASRPLPGGPQQFF

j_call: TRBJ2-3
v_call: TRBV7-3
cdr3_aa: CASSSPTSAVDTQYF

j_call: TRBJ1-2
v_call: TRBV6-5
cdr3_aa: CASSLTGTLYGYTF